Shown below are 14 T cell receptor beta chains from a single sample sequenced in a study of blood T cell repertoires in COVID-19. The method was immunoSEQ multiplex PCR; TCRdb's version includes in-frame clones alone and lacks a portion of them. Of 250,000 or so clones detected, roughly 84% appear once; the ten largest clones hold about 6.2%. The sequencing sample was made of PBMCs or T cells enriched from blood (not recorded which). The source is a woman aged 45-65 years who had been exposed to COVID-19.

The chain is built from TRBV27 and TRBJ1-2; TRBD1 matches at 8 bases. The CDR3 consists of 16 residues. The germline gives CDR1 MNHEY, CDR2 SMNVEV (reference sequence). The ends lost 0 bases at V and 8 bases at J; junction bases unmatched: 11. Here the CDR3 DNA reads TGTGCCAGCAGTTTATCGATCTTGGACAGGGCCGCGGGCTACACCTTC. It codes for CASSLSILDRAAGYTF.

This chain uses TRBV28 with TRBJ1-1; D may be TRBD1 (6 bases). The V and J ends lost 7 bases and 4 bases respectively, with 16 bases between them. Looked up from germline, CDR1 is MDHEN and CDR2 is SYDVKM. CDR3 length: 14 amino acids. This CDR3 reads CASITGKATTEAFF. The CDR3 DNA sequence: TGTGCCAGCATCACAGGGAAGGCCACCACTGAAGCTTTCTTT.

This chain joins TRBV6-2 or TRBV6-3 and TRBJ1-2; possibly TRBD1 for D (6 bases). V was clipped by 4 bases and J by 7 bases, with 10 bases between them. The CDR3 is 12 residues long. CDR1 and CDR2 (germline): MNHEY, SVGEGT. CDR3 amino acids: CASSLTGIGYTF. The CDR3 DNA sequence: TGTGCCAGCAGTTTAACAGGGATTGGCTACACCTTC.

The V gene is TRBV5-4, the J gene TRBJ2-3; D might be TRBD2 (6 bases). Germline CDR1 is SGHNT and CDR2 is YYREEE (reference sequence). The CDR3 is made up of 15 amino acids. V was shortened by 3 bases and J by 0 bases, with 11 bases between the two germline ends. The CDR3 protein is CASSWGLTSTDTQYF. In DNA, the CDR3 is TGTGCCAGCAGCTGGGGACTGACTAGCACAGATACGCAGTATTTT. Filled out from reference TRBV5-4 and TRBJ2-3, the complete variable domain reads ETGVTQSPTHLIKTRGQQVTLRCSSQSGHNTVSWYQQALGQGPQFIFQYYREEENGRGNFPPRFSGLQFPNYSSELNVNALELDDSALYLCASSWGLTSTDTQYFGPGTRLTVL.

This sequence joins TRBV6-2 or TRBV6-3 and TRBJ2-5; TRBD2 is a possible D gene (5 bases). The germline V gene encodes CDR1 MNHEY and CDR2 SVGEGT. Trimming removed 0 bases from V and 1 base from J, with 9 bases in between. This CDR3 spans 15 amino acids. The DNA for the CDR3 is TGTGCCAGCAGTTACTCAGGACGGGGCCAAGAGACCCAGTACTTC. Translation: CASSYSGRGQETQYF.

The genes are TRBV14 and TRBJ1-3; 8 bases match TRBD1. V gave up 2 bases and J gave up 0 bases; unmatched junction bases: 6. The length of the CDR3 is 17 residues. The germline V gene has CDR1 SGHDN and CDR2 FVKESK. The CDR3 DNA reads TGTGCCAGCAGCCAACGGACAGGGCCGGCCTCTGGAAACACCATATATTTT. Translating it yields CASSQRTGPASGNTIYF.

The rearrangement joins TRBV11-2 to TRBJ2-7; TRBD2 is a possible D gene (5 bases). Trimming removed 1 base from V and 2 bases from J, with 9 bases in between. The germline V gene encodes CDR1 SGHAT and CDR2 FQNNGV. There are 14 residues in the CDR3. CDR3 in DNA: TGTGCCAGCAGCTTAGTTCGGGGAGCCTACGAGCAGTACTTC. Translating it yields CASSLVRGAYEQYF.

A single count supports this clone. This rearrangement joins TRBV27 to TRBJ1-5; D is ambiguous. Between the trimmed V and J ends, which lost 1 base and 4 bases, there was a span of 8 bases. Germline loops: CDR1 MNHEY, CDR2 SMNVEV (reference sequence). The CDR3 is 14 amino acids. The CDR3 nucleotides read TGTGCCAGCAGTTTATACGGGGAGAATCAGCCCCAGCATTTT. The encoded protein is CASSLYGENQPQHF.

This chain links TRBV5-1 with TRBJ2-2; 8 bases match TRBD1. The CDR3 is made up of 17 amino acids. With V trimmed by 4 bases and J by 0 bases, 8 bases remained unmatched. Looked up from germline, CDR1 is SGHRS and CDR2 is YFSETQ. The CDR3 spells CASSVDRGRANTGELFF. DNA for the CDR3: TGCGCCAGCAGCGTTGACAGGGGCAGGGCGAACACCGGGGAGCTGTTTTTT.

The gene calls are TRBV6-5 and TRBJ2-6; D may be TRBD2 (5 bases). The CDR3 spans 16 residues. V lost 3 bases and J 2 bases, leaving 11 bases between the germline ends. The germline V gene has CDR1 MNHEY and CDR2 SVGAGI. CDR3 amino acids: CASSYVRATGANVLTF. In DNA form, the CDR3 reads TGTGCCAGCAGTTATGTGAGGGCTACTGGGGCCAACGTCCTGACTTTC.

The chain joins TRBV2 to TRBJ2-3; D call uncertain. V gave up 7 bases and J gave up 5 bases, with 10 bases separating them. The CDR3 has 12 residues. Per germline, CDR1 SNHLY and CDR2 FYNNEI. CDR3 sequence reads: CASISRGDTQYF. CDR3 coding DNA: TGTGCCAGCATATCCCGCGGAGATACGCAGTATTTT.

In its sample, this clone was seen once. The V call is TRBV9, the J call TRBJ1-2, with TRBD1 as a possible D gene (6 bases). The CDR3 covers 13 residues. Trimming took off 3 bases at V and 8 bases at J, with 14 bases between the two ends. Germline CDR1 and CDR2: SGDLS and YYNGEE. Here the CDR3 reads CASSGPGVEGYTF. The CDR3, as DNA: TGTGCCAGCAGCGGTCCAGGGGTGGAGGGCTACACCTTC.

The rearrangement joins TRBV6-9 to TRBJ1-4, with D possibly matching TRBD1 (5 bases). CDR3 length: 15 amino acids. Looked up from germline, CDR1 is MNHGY and CDR2 is SVAAGI. The V end was cut by 2 bases, the J end by 4 bases, with 11 bases between. The CDR3 here is CASSYQGAINEKLFF. The CDR3 nucleotides read TGTGCCAGCAGTTATCAAGGGGCGATTAATGAAAAACTGTTTTTT.

The chain joins TRBV2 to TRBJ2-1, with a possible D match to TRBD2 (6 bases). V was shortened by 7 bases and J by 6 bases, with 16 bases between the two germline ends. Germline CDR1 is SNHLY and CDR2 is FYNNEI. CDR3 length equals 14 residues. The CDR3 loop reads CASTLSSVSNEQFF. Written as DNA, the CDR3 is TGTGCCAGCACCTTATCTAGCGTTAGCAATGAGCAGTTCTTC.